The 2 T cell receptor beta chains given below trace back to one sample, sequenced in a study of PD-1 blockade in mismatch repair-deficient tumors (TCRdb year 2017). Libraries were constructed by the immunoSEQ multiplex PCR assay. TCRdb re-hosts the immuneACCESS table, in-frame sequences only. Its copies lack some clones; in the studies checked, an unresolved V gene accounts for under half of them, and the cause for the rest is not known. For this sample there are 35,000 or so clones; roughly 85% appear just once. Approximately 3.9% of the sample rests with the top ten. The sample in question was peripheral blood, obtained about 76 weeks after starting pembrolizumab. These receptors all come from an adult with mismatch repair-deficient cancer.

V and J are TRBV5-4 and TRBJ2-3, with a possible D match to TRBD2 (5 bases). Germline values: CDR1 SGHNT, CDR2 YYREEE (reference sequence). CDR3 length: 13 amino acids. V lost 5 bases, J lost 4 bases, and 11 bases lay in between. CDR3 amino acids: CASSPSRADTQYF. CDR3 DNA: TGTGCCAGCAGTCCCTCGAGGGCAGATACGCAGTATTTT.

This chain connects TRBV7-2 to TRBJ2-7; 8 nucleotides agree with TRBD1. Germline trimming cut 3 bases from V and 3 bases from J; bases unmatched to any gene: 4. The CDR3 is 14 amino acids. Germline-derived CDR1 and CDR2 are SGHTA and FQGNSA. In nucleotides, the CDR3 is TGTGCCAGCAGCTTCCAGGGGGCTGTCTACGAGCAGTACTTC. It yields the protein CASSFQGAVYEQYF.